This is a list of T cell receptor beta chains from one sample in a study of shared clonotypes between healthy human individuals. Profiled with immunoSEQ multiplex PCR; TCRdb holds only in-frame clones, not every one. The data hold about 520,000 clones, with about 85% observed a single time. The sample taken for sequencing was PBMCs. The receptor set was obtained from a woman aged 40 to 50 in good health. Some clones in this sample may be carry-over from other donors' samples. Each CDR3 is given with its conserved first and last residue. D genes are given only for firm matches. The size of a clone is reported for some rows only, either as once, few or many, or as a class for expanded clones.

CDR3aa: CASSGTGTSLGWQYF
CDR3nt: TGTGCCAGCAGTGGGACCGGGACATCGCTGGGGTGGCAGTACTTC
j_gene: TRBJ2-7
v_gene: TRBV6-5
d_gene: NA
abundance: NA

CDR3aa: CASSQTGTGPYEQYF
CDR3nt: TGTGCCAGCAGCCAAACCGGGACAGGGCCCTACGAGCAGTACTTC
j_gene: TRBJ2-7
v_gene: TRBV7-3
d_gene: TRBD1
abundance: NA

CDR3aa: CASGQGGTDTQYF
CDR3nt: TGTGCCAGCGGGCAGGGCGGGACAGATACGCAGTATTTT
j_gene: TRBJ2-3
v_gene: TRBV7-8
d_gene: NA
abundance: NA

CDR3aa: CASSSGLTGTSGGELFF
CDR3nt: TGTGCCAGCAGCTCCGGGCTAACAGGGACTAGCGGGGGCGAGCTGTTTTTT
j_gene: TRBJ2-2
v_gene: TRBV5-4
d_gene: TRBD2
abundance: NA

CDR3aa: CASGDRGQTGELFF
CDR3nt: TGTGCCAGCGGGGACAGGGGGCAAACCGGGGAGCTGTTTTTT
j_gene: TRBJ2-2
v_gene: TRBV6-1
d_gene: TRBD1
abundance: NA

CDR3aa: CASSLGQGAGDTQYF
CDR3nt: TGTGCCAGCAGCCTGGGACAGGGGGCAGGAGATACGCAGTATTTT
j_gene: TRBJ2-3
v_gene: TRBV2
d_gene: TRBD1
abundance: NA

CDR3aa: CASSLGSENTIYF
CDR3nt: TGCGCCAGCAGCTTGGGTTCGGAAAACACCATATATTTT
j_gene: TRBJ1-3
v_gene: TRBV5-1
d_gene: NA
abundance: NA

CDR3aa: CAGRLPGYTF
CDR3nt: TGTGCCGGGAGGCTACCTGGCTACACCTTC
j_gene: TRBJ1-2
v_gene: TRBV28
d_gene: NA
abundance: NA

CDR3aa: CASSLGTAPYNEQFF
CDR3nt: TGTGCCAGCAGCCTCGGGACAGCCCCGTACAATGAGCAGTTCTTC
j_gene: TRBJ2-1
v_gene: TRBV6-1
d_gene: TRBD1
abundance: NA

CDR3aa: CASSPDVSVAYEQYF
CDR3nt: TGTGCCAGCAGCCCCGACGTAAGCGTAGCCTACGAGCAGTACTTC
j_gene: TRBJ2-7
v_gene: TRBV27
d_gene: NA
abundance: NA

CDR3aa: CASSPLTGSADTQYF
CDR3nt: TGTGCCAGCAGTCCCCTGACGGGAAGCGCAGATACGCAGTATTTT
j_gene: TRBJ2-3
v_gene: TRBV27
d_gene: NA
abundance: NA

CDR3aa: CASSVETNSYEQYF
CDR3nt: TGTGCCAGCAGCGTAGAAACTAACTCCTACGAGCAGTACTTC
j_gene: TRBJ2-7
v_gene: TRBV9
d_gene: NA
abundance: many

CDR3aa: CASSKDKGGTNFFIPSYNEQFF
CDR3nt: TGTGCCAGCAGCAAAGACAAGGGCGGGACGAACTTTTTCATCCCCTCCTACAATGAGCAGTTCTTC
j_gene: TRBJ2-1
v_gene: TRBV21-1
d_gene: NA
abundance: NA

CDR3aa: CASREPGQGWKLFF
CDR3nt: TGTGCCAGCAGAGAGCCGGGACAGGGGTGGAAACTGTTTTTT
j_gene: TRBJ1-4
v_gene: TRBV2
d_gene: TRBD1
abundance: NA

CDR3aa: CASRRPGANYGYTF
CDR3nt: TGTGCCAGCAGGAGGCCGGGGGCCAACTATGGCTACACCTTC
j_gene: TRBJ1-2
v_gene: TRBV27
d_gene: NA
abundance: NA

CDR3aa: CASRRTDGYEQYF
CDR3nt: TGTGCCAGCAGGAGGACCGACGGCTACGAGCAGTACTTC
j_gene: TRBJ2-7
v_gene: TRBV6-1
d_gene: NA
abundance: once

CDR3aa: CASSGTSGAKETQYF
CDR3nt: TGTGCCAGCAGCGGCACTAGCGGAGCCAAAGAGACCCAGTACTTC
j_gene: TRBJ2-5
v_gene: TRBV2
d_gene: TRBD2
abundance: many

CDR3aa: CASSSGLADYEQYF
CDR3nt: TGTGCCAGTAGCTCGGGACTAGCGGACTACGAGCAGTACTTC
j_gene: TRBJ2-7
v_gene: TRBV19
d_gene: TRBD2
abundance: NA

CDR3aa: CASKRGTSDLNEQFF
CDR3nt: TGTGCCAGCAAAAGGGGGACTAGCGACTTGAATGAGCAGTTCTTC
j_gene: TRBJ2-1
v_gene: TRBV19
d_gene: TRBD2
abundance: once